This T cell receptor beta chain appears in the sequencing data of a study of blood T cells in healthy people across ages. Study-wide results and caveats: Across the age range, TCR beta diversity per million T cells fell in a roughly linear way. CMV status of donors was unknown, possibly confounding expanded clonotype changes. Long-lived and aged donors differed, with more naive CD4+ cells and higher diversity in the long-lived.

V lost 0 bases and J lost 0, with 9 bases in between. Germline V gene lookup returns CDR1 LGHNA and CDR2 YNFKEQ. The CDR3 is 15 amino acids. Concerning this clonotype itself: Antigen specificity is unknown.

For the second PCR, which ran for about 7 to 11 cycles, a sample-barcoded 5' primer and a J-beta primer mix were used. One entry per CDR3 protein results from TCRdb running MiXCR on the 5' RACE reads. The data show 1 million or so distinct CDR3 sequences, around 43% seen once. The sample comprised blood. The source of this sequence is a woman aged 60 to 75 in good health. The chain employs TRBV4-2 and TRBJ2-7, with D perhaps matching TRBD1 (6 bases). The CDR3 region is CASSQDQGTSYEQYF. The CDR3 DNA reads as TGTGCCAGCAGCCAAGATCAGGGGACCTCCTACGAGCAGTACTTC.